This passage covers 20 T cell receptor beta chains from one sample sequenced in a study of T cell changes during pregnancy in multiple sclerosis. Measured with immunoSEQ multiplex PCR; TCRdb has only the in-frame clones, and not every one. The table lists some 70,000 clones, approximately 90% of them singletons. The sample was peripheral blood, taken in the third trimester of pregnancy. Receptors originate from a female donor with multiple sclerosis, enrolled in a pregnancy study.

The table lists this clone with a count of one. The V call is TRBV4-3, the J call TRBJ2-7; 8 nucleotides match TRBD1. The J segment lost 5 bases and the V segment lost 0 bases, leaving 6 bases of the junction unmatched. The CDR3 sequence is 15 residues long. Germline assignment: CDR1 LGHNA and CDR2 YSLEER. The CDR3 nucleotides read TGCGCCAGCAGCCAAGACACTCGGACAGGGAACGAGCAGTACTTC. It is translated as CASSQDTRTGNEQYF.

The chain carries TRBV28 and TRBJ2-1; 10 nucleotides match TRBD2. V dropped 5 bases and J dropped 5; count of bases not matched to a gene: 9. CDR1 is MDHEN, CDR2 SYDVKM, per germline. This CDR3 contains 16 residues. CDR3 DNA: TGTGCCAGCAGTCCCCGGACTAGCGGAAGACACAATGAGCAGTTCTTC. Protein: CASSPRTSGRHNEQFF.

This chain links TRBV7-9 with TRBJ1-5; perhaps TRBD1 as D (6 bases). In germline, CDR1 is SEHNR, CDR2 FQNEAQ (reference sequence). This CDR3 region has 12 residues. Trimming stripped 5 bases from V and 6 bases from J, with 8 bases between. The CDR3 spells CASSQGGQPQHF. The CDR3 DNA reads as TGTGCCAGCAGCCAAGGGGGTCAGCCCCAGCATTTT.

V and J are TRBV7-2 and TRBJ2-5; D might be TRBD2 (5 bases). The germline V gene encodes CDR1 SGHTA and CDR2 FQGNSA. The CDR3 length is 18 residues. The ends were cut back, 3 bases at V and 2 bases at J, with 22 bases in the middle. The CDR3: CASSLVRMERIFQETQYF. The CDR3 DNA reads as TGTGCCAGCAGCTTGGTCCGGATGGAGCGGATTTTTCAAGAGACCCAGTACTTC.

The V gene is TRBV18, the J gene TRBJ1-1; D is undetermined. Germline CDR1 and CDR2: KGHSH and LQKENI. Trimming cost V 3 bases and J 4 bases, with 6 bases left between them. The CDR3 is 12 residues long. DNA of the CDR3: TGTGCCAGCTCACCTGCAGGCACTGAAGCTTTCTTT. Amino acid sequence: CASSPAGTEAFF.

The chain links TRBV27 to TRBJ2-3, with unresolved D. Looked up from germline, CDR1 is MNHEY and CDR2 is SMNVEV (reference sequence). CDR3 length: 14 amino acids. Trimming pared 3 bases from V and 2 bases from J, leaving 9 bases between. CDR3 sequence: CASSFVLYTDTQYF. CDR3 DNA sequence: TGTGCCAGCAGTTTTGTGCTATACACAGATACGCAGTATTTT.

The rearrangement links TRBV19 to TRBJ2-1; 8 bases fit TRBD2. CDR3 length equals 21 residues. Germline loops: CDR1 LNHDA, CDR2 SQIVND (reference sequence). V shed 0 bases, J shed 0 bases, and the junction held 16 bases outside the gene matches. The CDR3: CASSIDGPAGVGISSYNEQFF. The CDR3 bases are TGTGCCAGTAGTATAGATGGTCCAGCGGGAGTGGGGATTAGCTCCTACAATGAGCAGTTCTTC.

The chain uses TRBV7-9 and TRBJ2-7; perhaps TRBD2 as D (5 bases). CDR3 size: 13 residues. The germline V and J ends were trimmed by 4 bases and 2 bases, with 9 bases remaining between them. CDR1 is SEHNR and CDR2 is FQNEAQ in the germline V gene (reference sequence). The CDR3 DNA is TGTGCCAGCAGCTCCCGGGGAACCTACGAGCAGTACTTC. Translation: CASSSRGTYEQYF.

V usage is TRBV5-4 and J usage is TRBJ2-2; weak D call: TRBD2 (6 bases). The germline V and J ends were trimmed by 5 bases and 5 bases, with 16 bases remaining between them. The germline gives CDR1 SGHNT, CDR2 YYREEE (reference sequence). This CDR3 is built from 15 residues. Here the CDR3 DNA reads TGTGCCAGCAGTTGGGACTCGGGTAGGACCGGGGAGCTGTTTTTT. Protein: CASSWDSGRTGELFF.

The chain uses TRBV5-5 and TRBJ1-1, with unresolved D. This CDR3 is 13 amino acids long. Germline loops: CDR1 SGHKS, CDR2 YYEKEE (reference sequence). The V end was cut by 2 bases, the J end by 1 base, with 6 bases between. This CDR3 is CASSFAENTEAFF. As DNA, the CDR3 is TGTGCCAGCAGCTTCGCAGAGAACACTGAAGCTTTCTTT.

J is TRBJ2-1 and V is TRBV7-8, with 10 bases that match TRBD2. The CDR3 spans 14 residues. After removal of 7 bases from V and 4 bases from J, the junction contained 4 bases not matched to a gene. Germline CDR1 is SGHVS and CDR2 is FQNEAQ. CDR3 nucleotides: TGTGCCAGCACCGGGACTAGCGTATACAATGAGCAGTTCTTC. This gives the protein CASTGTSVYNEQFF.

This rearrangement joins TRBV19 to TRBJ1-1; D possibly corresponds to TRBD1 (6 bases). In germline, CDR1 is LNHDA, CDR2 SQIVND (reference sequence). The CDR3 spans 15 residues. With 4 bases removed from V and 0 bases from J, the gap between germline ends came to 12 bases. CDR3 coding DNA: TGTGCCAGTAGTAGACAGGACAGTTTGAACACTGAAGCTTTCTTT. It is translated as CASSRQDSLNTEAFF.

The chain is built from TRBV30 and TRBJ1-2; TRBD1 aligns across 10 bases. Germline V gene sequence: CDR1 GTSNPN, CDR2 SVGIG (reference sequence). The CDR3 is made up of 17 amino acids. Trimming cost V 0 bases and J 4 bases; bases outside gene matches: 11. In DNA, the CDR3 is TGTGCCTGGAGTGTAGACAGGGGGCCCTGGGTGGGCTATGGCTACACCTTC. Translated: CAWSVDRGPWVGYGYTF.

The chain joins TRBV7-9 to TRBJ2-2, with 9 bases matching TRBD1. V gave up 6 bases and J gave up 3 bases; unmatched junction bases: 11. The V gene's germline CDR1 is SEHNR and CDR2 FQNEAQ (reference sequence). The CDR3 contains 17 residues. The CDR3 nucleotides are TGTGCCAGCAGTCCATTAGTGGGACAGGGTCACACCGGGGAGCTGTTTTTT. Its translation is CASSPLVGQGHTGELFF. Using reference TRBV7-9 and TRBJ2-2 for the parts outside the CDR3, the full variable domain is DTGVSQNPRHKITKRGQNVTFRCDPISEHNRLYWYRQTLGQGPEFLTYFQNEAQLEKSRLLSDRFSAERPKGSFSTLEIQRTEQGDSAMYLCASSPLVGQGHTGELFFGEGSRLTVL.

The rearrangement joins TRBV29-1 to TRBJ2-3, with 8 bases identical to TRBD1. Trimming cost V 8 bases and J 4 bases; bases outside gene matches: 8. This CDR3 has 13 amino acids. Germline CDR1 and CDR2: SQVTM and ANQGSEA. In DNA, the CDR3 is TGCAGCCTCTTTGGACAGGGAGCAGATACGCAGTATTTT. Encoded protein: CSLFGQGADTQYF.

J is TRBJ1-1 and V is TRBV4-3; D possibly corresponds to TRBD1 (6 bases). V was pared by 0 bases and J by 0 bases, with 14 bases between. CDR1 and CDR2 from the germline V gene are LGHNA and YSLEER. This CDR3 spans 17 amino acids. The CDR3 sequence is CASSQDRGADLNTEAFF. CDR3 bases: TGCGCCAGCAGCCAAGATCGGGGGGCAGACCTGAACACTGAAGCTTTCTTT.

The rearrangement uses TRBV19 and TRBJ2-1, with TRBD2 as a possible D gene (6 bases). V was clipped by 3 bases and J by 0 bases, with 15 bases between them. Germline assignment: CDR1 LNHDA and CDR2 SQIVND (reference sequence). The CDR3 is made up of 17 amino acids. The DNA of the CDR3 is TGTGCCAGTAGTATCTTCGGCGGGGAGAGCTCCTACAATGAGCAGTTCTTC. Protein: CASSIFGGESSYNEQFF.

The chain has TRBV6-5 and TRBJ2-1; TRBD2 agrees at 11 bases. V shed 4 bases, J shed 6 bases, and the junction held 5 bases outside the gene matches. Per germline, CDR1 MNHEY and CDR2 SVGAGI. This CDR3 is built from 15 residues. CDR3 nucleotide sequence: TGTGCCAGCAGTTTTGGGACTAGCGGACTCAATGAGCAGTTCTTC. Translating it yields CASSFGTSGLNEQFF.

This sequence joins TRBV20-1 and TRBJ1-1; D remains unclear. CDR1 and CDR2 (germline): DFQATT, SNEGSKA (reference sequence). Trimming removed 8 bases at V and 8 bases at J, with 9 bases between. The CDR3 sequence is 9 residues long. The CDR3: CSLAGEAFF. The CDR3 bases are TGCAGTCTAGCCGGCGAAGCTTTCTTT.

This chain uses TRBV19 with TRBJ2-7; weak D call: TRBD2 (6 bases). Trimming took 3 bases from V and 6 from J, leaving 12 bases between them. The CDR3 length is 13 residues. CDR1 and CDR2 (germline): LNHDA, SQIVND (reference sequence). The CDR3 is CASSMRRDGEQYF. The DNA for the CDR3 is TGTGCCAGTAGTATGCGGCGGGATGGCGAGCAGTACTTC. Filled out from reference TRBV19 and TRBJ2-7, the complete variable domain reads DGGITQSPKYLFRKEGQNVTLSCEQNLNHDAMYWYRQDPGQGLRLIYYSQIVNDFQKGDIAEGYSVSREKKESFPLTVTSAQKNPTAFYLCASSMRRDGEQYFGPGTRLTVT.